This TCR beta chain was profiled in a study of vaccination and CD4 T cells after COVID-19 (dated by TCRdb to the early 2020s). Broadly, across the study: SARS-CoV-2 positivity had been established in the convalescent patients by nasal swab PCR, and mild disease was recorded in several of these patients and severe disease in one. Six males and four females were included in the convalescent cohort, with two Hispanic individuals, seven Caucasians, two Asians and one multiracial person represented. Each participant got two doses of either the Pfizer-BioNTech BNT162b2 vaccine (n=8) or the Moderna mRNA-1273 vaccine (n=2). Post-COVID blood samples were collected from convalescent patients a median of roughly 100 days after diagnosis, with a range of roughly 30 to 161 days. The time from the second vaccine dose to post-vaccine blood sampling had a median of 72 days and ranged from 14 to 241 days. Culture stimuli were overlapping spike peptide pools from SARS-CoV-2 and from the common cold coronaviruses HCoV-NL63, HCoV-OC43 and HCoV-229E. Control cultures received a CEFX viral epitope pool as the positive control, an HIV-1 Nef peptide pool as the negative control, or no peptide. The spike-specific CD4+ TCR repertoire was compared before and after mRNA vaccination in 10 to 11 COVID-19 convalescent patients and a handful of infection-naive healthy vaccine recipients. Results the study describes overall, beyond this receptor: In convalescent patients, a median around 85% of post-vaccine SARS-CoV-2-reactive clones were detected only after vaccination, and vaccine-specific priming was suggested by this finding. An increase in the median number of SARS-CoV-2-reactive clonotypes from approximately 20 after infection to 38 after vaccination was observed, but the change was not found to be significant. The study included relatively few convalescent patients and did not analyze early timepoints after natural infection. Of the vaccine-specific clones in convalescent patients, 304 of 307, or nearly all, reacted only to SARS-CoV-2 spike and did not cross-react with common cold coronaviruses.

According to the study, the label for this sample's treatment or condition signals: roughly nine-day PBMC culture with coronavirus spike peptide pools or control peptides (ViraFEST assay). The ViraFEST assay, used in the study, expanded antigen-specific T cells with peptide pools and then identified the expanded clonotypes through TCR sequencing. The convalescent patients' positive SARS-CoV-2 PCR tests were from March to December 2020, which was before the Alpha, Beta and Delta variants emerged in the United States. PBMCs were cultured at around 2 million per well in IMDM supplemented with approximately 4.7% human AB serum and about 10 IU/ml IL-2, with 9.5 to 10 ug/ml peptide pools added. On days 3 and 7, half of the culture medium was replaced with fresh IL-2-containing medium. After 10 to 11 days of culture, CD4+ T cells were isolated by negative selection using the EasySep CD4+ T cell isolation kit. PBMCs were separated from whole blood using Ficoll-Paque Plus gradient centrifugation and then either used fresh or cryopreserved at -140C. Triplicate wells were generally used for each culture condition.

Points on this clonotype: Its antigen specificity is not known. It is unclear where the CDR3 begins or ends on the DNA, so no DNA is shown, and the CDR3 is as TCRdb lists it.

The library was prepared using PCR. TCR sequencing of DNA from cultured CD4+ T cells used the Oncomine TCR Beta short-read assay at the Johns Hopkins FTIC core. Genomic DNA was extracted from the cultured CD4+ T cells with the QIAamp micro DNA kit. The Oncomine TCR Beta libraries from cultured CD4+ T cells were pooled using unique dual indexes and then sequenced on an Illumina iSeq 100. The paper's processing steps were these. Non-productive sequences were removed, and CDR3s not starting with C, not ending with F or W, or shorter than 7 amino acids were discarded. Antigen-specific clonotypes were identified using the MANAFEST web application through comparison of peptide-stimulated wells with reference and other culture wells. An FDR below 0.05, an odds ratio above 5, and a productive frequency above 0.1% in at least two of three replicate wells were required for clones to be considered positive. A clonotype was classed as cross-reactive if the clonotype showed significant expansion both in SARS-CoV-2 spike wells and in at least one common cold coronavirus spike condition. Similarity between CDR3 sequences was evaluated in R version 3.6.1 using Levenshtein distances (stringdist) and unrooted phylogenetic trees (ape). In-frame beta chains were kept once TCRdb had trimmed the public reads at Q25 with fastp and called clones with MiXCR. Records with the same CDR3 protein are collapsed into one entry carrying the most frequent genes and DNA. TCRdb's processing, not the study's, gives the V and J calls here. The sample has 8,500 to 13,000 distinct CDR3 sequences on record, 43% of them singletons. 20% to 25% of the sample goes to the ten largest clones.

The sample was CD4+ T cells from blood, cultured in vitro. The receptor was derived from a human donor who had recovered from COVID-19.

The CDR3 is CASSSSGSLGPLHF. In this chain, TRBV12-3 or TRBV12-4 is recombined with TRBJ1-6; the listed D gene, TRBD1, was not tested against the DNA. Including the terminal cysteine and phenylalanine, the CDR3 comprises 14 residues.